The 8 T cell receptor beta chains listed next were all sequenced from one sample in a study of PD-1 blockade in classical Hodgkin lymphoma. All patients relapsed after autologous stem cell transplantation, and brentuximab vedotin exposure varied. Produced via immunoSEQ multiplex PCR; TCRdb's table is partial and in-frame only. The top ten clones hold 12% of a sample with about 100,000 clones, around 80% of them seen once. This specimen was peripheral blood mononuclear cells (PBMCs), taken at baseline. Receptor source: a human donor with classical Hodgkin lymphoma.

The chain carries TRBV5-6 and TRBJ2-2; D unclear. CDR1 and CDR2 from the germline V gene are SGHDT and YYEEEE. V lost 2 bases, J lost 3 bases, and 14 bases lay in between. This CDR3 comprises 16 residues. The CDR3 DNA follows: TGTGCCAGCAGCTTCTATACCTCTTCGGACACCGGGGAGCTGTTTTTT. It translates to CASSFYTSSDTGELFF.

The chain has TRBV5-4 and TRBJ2-1, with a tentative D call TRBD1 (6 bases). This CDR3 contains 15 residues. The germline V gene has CDR1 SGHNT and CDR2 YYREEE (reference sequence). Between the trimmed V and J ends, which lost 6 bases and 5 bases, there was a span of 18 bases. The CDR3 region is CASKIGGKGNNEQFF. CDR3 nucleotides: TGTGCCAGCAAAATAGGGGGAAAGGGGAACAATGAGCAGTTCTTC.

The chain combines TRBV7-3 with TRBJ2-1, with D possibly being TRBD1 or TRBD2 (5 bases each). V dropped 5 bases and J dropped 2 bases, with 13 bases sitting between them. CDR3 size: 15 residues. Per the germline V gene, CDR1 is SGHTA and CDR2 is FQGTGA. The CDR3, as DNA: TGTGCCAGCAGCGAGGGGACGGCGACCTACAATGAGCAGTTCTTC. This sequence encodes CASSEGTATYNEQFF.

The rearrangement joins TRBV7-2 to TRBJ2-3; 10 bases line up with TRBD1. Germline V gene lookup returns CDR1 SGHTA and CDR2 FQGNSA. The CDR3 is made up of 16 amino acids. With 5 bases clipped from V and 5 bases from J, the junction kept 10 bases outside the gene matches. The CDR3 nucleotides read TGTGCCAGCAGCCCACGAGGGGGACAGGGGCGAGATACGCAGTATTTT. This sequence encodes CASSPRGGQGRDTQYF.

The chain employs TRBV6-5 and TRBJ1-1, with a possible D match to TRBD1 (6 bases). The germline CDR1 and CDR2 sequences are MNHEY and SVGAGI. The CDR3 runs 15 residues. V lost 2 bases to trimming and J lost 2 bases, with 12 bases between them. The CDR3 reads CASSYTQGRNTEAFF. CDR3 nucleotide sequence: TGTGCCAGCAGTTACACCCAGGGGAGAAACACTGAAGCTTTCTTT.

The chain joins TRBV6-5 to TRBJ1-1, with TRBD1 as a possible D gene (5 bases). The V end was cut by 6 bases, the J end by 3 bases, with 17 bases between. The CDR3 consists of 15 residues. Germline loops: CDR1 MNHEY, CDR2 SVGAGI. The CDR3 DNA reads TGTGCCAGCAGCTCTCCGGGACGGAGGCACACTGAAGCTTTCTTT. It encodes CASSSPGRRHTEAFF.

The rearrangement joins TRBV6-1 to TRBJ2-5; D is undetermined. The CDR3 consists of 11 residues. Looked up from germline, CDR1 is MNHNS and CDR2 is SASEGT. V dropped 5 bases and J dropped 5 bases, with 6 bases sitting between them. CDR3 region: CASSSWETQYF. As DNA, the CDR3 is TGTGCCAGCAGTTCCTGGGAGACCCAGTACTTC.

This clone was seen only once. The CDR3 sequence: CATGQAGTDTQYF. CDR3 bases: TGTGCCACAGGACAGGCGGGCACAGATACGCAGTATTTT. V usage is TRBV6-4 and J usage is TRBJ2-3; 7 nucleotides agree with TRBD1. This CDR3 has 13 amino acids. CDR1 is MRHNA and CDR2 is SNTAGT in the germline V gene. Losses at the gene ends were 10 bases for V and 1 base for J; bases not matched to a gene: 5.